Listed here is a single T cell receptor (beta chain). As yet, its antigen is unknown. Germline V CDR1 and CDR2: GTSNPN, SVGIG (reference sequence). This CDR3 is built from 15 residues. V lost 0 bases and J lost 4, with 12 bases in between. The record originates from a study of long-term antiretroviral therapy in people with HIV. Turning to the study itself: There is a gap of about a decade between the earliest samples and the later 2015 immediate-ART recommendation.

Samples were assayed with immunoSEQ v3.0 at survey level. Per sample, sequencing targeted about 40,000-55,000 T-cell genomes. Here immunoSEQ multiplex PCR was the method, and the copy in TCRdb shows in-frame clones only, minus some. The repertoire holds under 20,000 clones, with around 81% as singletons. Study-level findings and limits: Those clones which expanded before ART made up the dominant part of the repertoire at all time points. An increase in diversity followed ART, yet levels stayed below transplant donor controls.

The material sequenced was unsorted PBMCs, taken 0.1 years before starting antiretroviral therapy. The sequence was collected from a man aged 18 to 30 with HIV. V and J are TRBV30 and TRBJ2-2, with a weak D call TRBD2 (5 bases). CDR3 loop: CAWSVRGGLTGELFF. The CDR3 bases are TGTGCCTGGAGTGTTCGGGGTGGTCTCACCGGGGAGCTGTTTTTT. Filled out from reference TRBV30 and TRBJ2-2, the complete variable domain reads SQTIHQWPATLVQPVGSPLSLECTVEGTSNPNLYWYRQAAGRGLQLLFYSVGIGQISSEVPQNLSASRPQDRQFILSSKKLLLSDSGFYLCAWSVRGGLTGELFFGEGSRLTVL.